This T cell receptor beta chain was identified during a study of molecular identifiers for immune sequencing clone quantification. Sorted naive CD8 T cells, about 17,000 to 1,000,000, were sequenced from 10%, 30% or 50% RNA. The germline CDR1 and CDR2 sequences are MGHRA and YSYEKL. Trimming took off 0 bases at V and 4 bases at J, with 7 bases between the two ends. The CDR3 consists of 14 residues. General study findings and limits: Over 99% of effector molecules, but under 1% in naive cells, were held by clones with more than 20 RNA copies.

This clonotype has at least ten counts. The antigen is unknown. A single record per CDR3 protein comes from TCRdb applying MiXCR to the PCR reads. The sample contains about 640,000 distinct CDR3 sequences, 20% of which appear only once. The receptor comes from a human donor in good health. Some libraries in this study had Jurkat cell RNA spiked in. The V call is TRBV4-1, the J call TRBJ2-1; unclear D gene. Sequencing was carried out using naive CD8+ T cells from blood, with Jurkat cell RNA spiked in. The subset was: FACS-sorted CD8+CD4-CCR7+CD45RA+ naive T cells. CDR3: CASSQDGVYNEQFF. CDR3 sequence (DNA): TGCGCCAGCAGCCAAGATGGGGTTTACAATGAGCAGTTCTTC.